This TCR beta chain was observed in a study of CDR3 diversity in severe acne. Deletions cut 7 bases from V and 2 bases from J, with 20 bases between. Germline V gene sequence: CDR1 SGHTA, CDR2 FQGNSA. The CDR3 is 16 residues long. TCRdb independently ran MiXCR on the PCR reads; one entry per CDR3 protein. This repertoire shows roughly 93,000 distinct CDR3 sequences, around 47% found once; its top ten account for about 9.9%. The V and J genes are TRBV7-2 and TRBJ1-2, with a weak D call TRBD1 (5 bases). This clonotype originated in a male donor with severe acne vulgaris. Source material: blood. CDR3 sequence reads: CASNSLKGPANYGYTF. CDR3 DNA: TGTGCCAGCAACTCCTTGAAGGGACCTGCAAACTATGGCTACACCTTC.